This T cell receptor beta chain was sequenced for a study of PD-L1 blockade in urothelial cancer. The V gene's germline CDR1 is MGHRA and CDR2 YSYEKL. The CDR3 spans 18 residues. V gave up 4 bases and J gave up 5 bases, with 21 bases separating them. The data were produced by immunoSEQ multiplex PCR, yet TCRdb's version contains in-frame clones alone and is incomplete. The sample lists some 42,000 clones, roughly four fifths occurring once. Each patient gave between 1 and 8 samples of peripheral blood mononuclear cells, which were collected pretreatment and during treatment. This sequence was found in a man aged 70 or older with urothelial cancer. The V call is TRBV4-1, the J call TRBJ1-6, with a tentative D call TRBD1 (5 bases). The sample was PBMCs, taken around atezolizumab (anti-PD-L1) treatment. This CDR3 is CASSPPAGEDINNSPLHF. CDR3 nucleotide sequence: TGCGCCAGCAGCCCCCCAGCGGGGGAGGACATAAATAATTCACCCCTCCACTTT.